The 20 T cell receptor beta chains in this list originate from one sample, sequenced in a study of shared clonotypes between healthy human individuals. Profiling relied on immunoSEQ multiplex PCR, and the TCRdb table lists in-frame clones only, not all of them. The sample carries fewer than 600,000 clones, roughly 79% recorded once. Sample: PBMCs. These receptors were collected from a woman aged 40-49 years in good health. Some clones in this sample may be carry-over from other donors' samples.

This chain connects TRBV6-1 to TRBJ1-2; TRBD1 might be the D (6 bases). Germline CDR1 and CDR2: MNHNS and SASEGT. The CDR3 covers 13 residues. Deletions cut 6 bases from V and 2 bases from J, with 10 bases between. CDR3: CASRRTENYGYTF. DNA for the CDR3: TGTGCCAGCAGAAGGACAGAAAACTATGGCTACACCTTC.

The CDR3 nucleotides read TGTGCCAGCCGCCTGGGAGGGGCCAACGTCCTGACTTTC. Its protein product is CASRLGGANVLTF. This chain uses TRBV19 with TRBJ2-6, with unresolved D. CDR3 length equals 13 residues. Trimming left V 9 bases short and J 4 bases short, with 10 bases between. Germline V CDR1 and CDR2: LNHDA, SQIVND (reference sequence).

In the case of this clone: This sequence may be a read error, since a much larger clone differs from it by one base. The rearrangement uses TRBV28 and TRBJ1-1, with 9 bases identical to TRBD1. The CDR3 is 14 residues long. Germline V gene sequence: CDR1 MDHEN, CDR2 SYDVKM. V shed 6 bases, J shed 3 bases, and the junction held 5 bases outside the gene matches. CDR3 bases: TGTGCCAGCAGGCCGGGACAGGGCGACACTGAAGCTTTCTTT. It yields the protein CASRPGQGDTEAFF. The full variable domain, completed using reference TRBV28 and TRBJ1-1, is DVKVTQSSRYLVKRTGEKVFLECVQDMDHENMFWYRQDPGLGLRLIYFSYDVKMKEKGDIPEGYSVSREKKERFSLILESASTNQTSMYLCASRPGQGDTEAFFGQGTRLTVV.

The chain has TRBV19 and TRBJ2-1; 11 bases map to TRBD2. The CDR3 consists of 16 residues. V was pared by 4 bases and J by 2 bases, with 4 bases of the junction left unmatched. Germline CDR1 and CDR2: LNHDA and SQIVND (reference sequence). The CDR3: CASSTPSGRTYNEQFF. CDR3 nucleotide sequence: TGTGCCAGTAGTACACCTAGCGGGAGGACCTACAATGAGCAGTTCTTC.

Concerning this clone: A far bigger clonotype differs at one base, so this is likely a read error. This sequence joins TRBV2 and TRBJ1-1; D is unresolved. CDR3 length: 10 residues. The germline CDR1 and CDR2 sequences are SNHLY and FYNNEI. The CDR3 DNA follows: TGTGCCAGCATTGAAGTCGAATCTTTCTTT. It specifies CASIEVESFF.

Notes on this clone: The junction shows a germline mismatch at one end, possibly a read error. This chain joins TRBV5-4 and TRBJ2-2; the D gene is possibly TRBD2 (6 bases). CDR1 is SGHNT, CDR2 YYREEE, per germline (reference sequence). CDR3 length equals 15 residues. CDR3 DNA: TGTGCCAGCAGCTTGGGCCTTCTGAACACCGGGGGGCTGTTTTTT. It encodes CASSLGLLNTGGLFF.

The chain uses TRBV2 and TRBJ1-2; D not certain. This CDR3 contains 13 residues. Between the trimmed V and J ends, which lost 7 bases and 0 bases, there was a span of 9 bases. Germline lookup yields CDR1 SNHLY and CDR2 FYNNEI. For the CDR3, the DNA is TGTGCCAGCACTTGGGAGTCTAACTATGGCTACACCTTC. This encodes CASTWESNYGYTF.

Written as DNA, the CDR3 is TGTGCCAGCAGTCCCTTACAACCGGGACTGGGACAGCAGTTCTTC. This sequence encodes CASSPLQPGLGQQFF. The chain couples TRBV28 to TRBJ2-1, with D possibly matching TRBD2 (6 bases). V was clipped by 5 bases and J by 11 bases, with 22 bases between them. Germline assignment: CDR1 MDHEN and CDR2 SYDVKM. The CDR3 contains 15 residues.

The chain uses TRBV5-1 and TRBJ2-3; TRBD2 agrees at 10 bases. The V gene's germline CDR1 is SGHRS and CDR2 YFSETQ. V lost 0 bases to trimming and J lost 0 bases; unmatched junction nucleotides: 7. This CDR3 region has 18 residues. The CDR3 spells CASSLAVAGGASTDTQYF. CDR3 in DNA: TGCGCCAGCAGCTTGGCGGTAGCGGGAGGCGCTAGCACAGATACGCAGTATTTT.

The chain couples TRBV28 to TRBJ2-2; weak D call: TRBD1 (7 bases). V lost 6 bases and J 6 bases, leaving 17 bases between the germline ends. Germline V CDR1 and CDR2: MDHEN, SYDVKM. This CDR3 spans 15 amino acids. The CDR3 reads CASRREGRGAGELFF. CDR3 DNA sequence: TGTGCCAGCAGGCGCGAGGGCAGGGGGGCCGGGGAGCTGTTTTTT.

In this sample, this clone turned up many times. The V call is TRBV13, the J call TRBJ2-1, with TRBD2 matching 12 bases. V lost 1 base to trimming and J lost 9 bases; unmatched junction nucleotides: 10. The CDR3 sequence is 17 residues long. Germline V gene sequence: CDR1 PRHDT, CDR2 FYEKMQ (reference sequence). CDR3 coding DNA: TGTGCCAGCAGCTTAGAGGTGCTAGCGGGAGGGTCGAGTGAGCAGTTCTTC. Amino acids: CASSLEVLAGGSSEQFF.

CDR3 sequence (DNA): TGTGCCAGTAGTATAGCAGCGACAGAATCCTACGAGCAGTACTTC. Translating it yields CASSIAATESYEQYF. V is TRBV19 and J is TRBJ2-7, with D possibly matching TRBD1 (5 bases). Trimming shortened V by 1 base and J by 1 base, and 11 bases separated the two germline ends. The CDR3 has 15 residues. Germline values: CDR1 LNHDA, CDR2 SQIVND (reference sequence).

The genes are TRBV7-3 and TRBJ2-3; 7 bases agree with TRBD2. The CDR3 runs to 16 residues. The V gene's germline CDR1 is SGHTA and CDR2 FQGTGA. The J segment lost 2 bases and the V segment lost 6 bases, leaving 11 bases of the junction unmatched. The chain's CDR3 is CASSSGLGGITDTQYF. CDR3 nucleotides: TGTGCCAGCAGTTCCGGACTAGGTGGGATCACAGATACGCAGTATTTT.

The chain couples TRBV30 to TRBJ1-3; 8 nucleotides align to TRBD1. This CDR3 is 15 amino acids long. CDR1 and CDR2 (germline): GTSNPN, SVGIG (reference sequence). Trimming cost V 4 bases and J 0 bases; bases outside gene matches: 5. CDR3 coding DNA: TGTGCCTGGACTTCCGGGACAGGCTCTGGAAACACCATATATTTT. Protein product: CAWTSGTGSGNTIYF.

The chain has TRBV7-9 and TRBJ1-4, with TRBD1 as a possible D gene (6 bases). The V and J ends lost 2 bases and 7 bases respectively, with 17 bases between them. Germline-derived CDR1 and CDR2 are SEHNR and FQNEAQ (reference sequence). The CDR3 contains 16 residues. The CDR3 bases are TGTGCCAGCAGCTTATTTCGAGGGGACAAGAGTGAAAAACTGTTTTTT. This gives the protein CASSLFRGDKSEKLFF.

The CDR3 sequence is CASSEEGTGLREQYF. CDR3 in DNA: TGTGCCAGCAGTGAAGAGGGGACAGGACTCCGGGAGCAGTACTTC. The chain uses TRBV6-1 and TRBJ2-7; 8 bases fit TRBD1. V dropped 1 base and J dropped 7; count of bases not matched to a gene: 9. The CDR3 extends over 15 amino acids. Germline CDR1 is MNHNS and CDR2 is SASEGT.

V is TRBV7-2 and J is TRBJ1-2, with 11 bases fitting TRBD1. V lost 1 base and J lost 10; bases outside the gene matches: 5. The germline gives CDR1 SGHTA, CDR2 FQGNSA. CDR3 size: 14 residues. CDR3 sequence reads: CASSLGGQGAVYTF. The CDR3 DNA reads TGTGCCAGCAGCTTAGGAGGACAGGGGGCGGTCTACACCTTC. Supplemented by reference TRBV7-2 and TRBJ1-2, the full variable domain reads GAGVSQSPSNKVTEKGKDVELRCDPISGHTALYWYRQSLGQGLEFLIYFQGNSAPDKSGLPSDRFSAERTGGSVSTLTIQRTQQEDSAVYLCASSLGGQGAVYTFGSGTRLTVV.

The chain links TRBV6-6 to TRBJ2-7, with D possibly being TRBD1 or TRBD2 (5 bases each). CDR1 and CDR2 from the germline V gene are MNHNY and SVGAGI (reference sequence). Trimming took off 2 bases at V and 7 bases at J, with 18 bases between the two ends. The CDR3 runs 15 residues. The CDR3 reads CASSYGTQAGREQYF. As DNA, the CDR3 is TGTGCCAGCAGTTACGGGACCCAGGCGGGTCGGGAGCAGTACTTC.

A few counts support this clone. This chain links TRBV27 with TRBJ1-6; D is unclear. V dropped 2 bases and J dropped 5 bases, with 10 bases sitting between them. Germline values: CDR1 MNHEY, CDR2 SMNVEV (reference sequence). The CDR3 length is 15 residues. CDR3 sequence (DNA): TGTGCCAGCAGTTTAGAGGGTAGTAATAATTCACCCCTCCACTTT. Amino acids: CASSLEGSNNSPLHF.

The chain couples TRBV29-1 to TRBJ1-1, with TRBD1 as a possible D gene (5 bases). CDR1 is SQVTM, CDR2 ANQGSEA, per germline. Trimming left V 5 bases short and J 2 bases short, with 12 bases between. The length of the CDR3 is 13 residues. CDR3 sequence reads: CSVCAGGNTEAFF. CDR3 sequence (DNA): TGCAGCGTTTGCGCGGGGGGTAACACTGAAGCTTTCTTT.